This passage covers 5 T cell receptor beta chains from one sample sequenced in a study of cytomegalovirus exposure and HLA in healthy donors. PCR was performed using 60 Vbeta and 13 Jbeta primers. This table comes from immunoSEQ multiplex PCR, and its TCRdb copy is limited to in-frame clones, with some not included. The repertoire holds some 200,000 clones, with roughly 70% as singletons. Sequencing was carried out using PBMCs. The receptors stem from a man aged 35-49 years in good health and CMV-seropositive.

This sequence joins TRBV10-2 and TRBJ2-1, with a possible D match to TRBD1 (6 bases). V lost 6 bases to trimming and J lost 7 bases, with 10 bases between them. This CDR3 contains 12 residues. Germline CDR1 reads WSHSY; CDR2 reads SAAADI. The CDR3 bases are TGCGCCAGCAGACAGGGATATAATGAGCAGTTCTTC. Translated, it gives CASRQGYNEQFF.

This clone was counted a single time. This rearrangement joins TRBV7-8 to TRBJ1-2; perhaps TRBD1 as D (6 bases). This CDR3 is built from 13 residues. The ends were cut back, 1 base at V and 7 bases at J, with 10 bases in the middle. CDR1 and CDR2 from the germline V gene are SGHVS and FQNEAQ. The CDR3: CASSLEAGVGYTF. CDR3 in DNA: TGTGCCAGCAGCTTAGAGGCAGGGGTTGGCTACACCTTC. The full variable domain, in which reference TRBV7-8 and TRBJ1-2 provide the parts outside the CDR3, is GAGVSQSPRYKVAKRGQDVALRCDPISGHVSLFWYQQALGQGPEFLTYFQNEAQLDKSGLPSDRFFAERPEGSVSTLKIQRTQQEDSAVYLCASSLEAGVGYTFGSGTRLTVV.

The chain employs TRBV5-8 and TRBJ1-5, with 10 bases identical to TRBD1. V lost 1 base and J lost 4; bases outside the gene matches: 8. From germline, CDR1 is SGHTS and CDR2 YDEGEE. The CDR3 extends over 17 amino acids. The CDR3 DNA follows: TGTGCCAGCAGCTTGATCGGGACAGGGGTACGGAATCAGCCCCAGCATTTT. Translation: CASSLIGTGVRNQPQHF.

The CDR3 reads CASRTTVNTEAFF. DNA of the CDR3: TGTGCCAGCAGAACGACAGTGAACACTGAAGCTTTCTTT. The chain combines TRBV6-1 with TRBJ1-1, with D possibly TRBD1 on 5 matching bases. The CDR3 covers 13 residues. Germline V CDR1 and CDR2: MNHNS, SASEGT. V was clipped by 6 bases and J by 0 bases, with 8 bases between them.

The CDR3 here is CASSLGDRGQGQPQHF. Here the CDR3 DNA reads TGTGCCAGCAGCTTAGGGGACAGGGGGCAGGGACAGCCCCAGCATTTT. The chain has TRBV5-8 and TRBJ1-5; the match to TRBD1 covers 12 bases. CDR1 and CDR2 from the germline V gene are SGHTS and YDEGEE. The CDR3 spans 16 residues. With 2 bases clipped from V and 7 bases from J, the junction kept 7 bases outside the gene matches.